This entry lists 17 T cell receptor beta chains sequenced from one sample in a study of blood T cell repertoires in COVID-19. Sequencing was performed with immunoSEQ multiplex PCR; in TCRdb, only in-frame clones are kept and a portion is missing. This table holds nearly 250,000 clones, around 86% found once. The sequenced sample was PBMCs or T cells enriched from blood (not recorded which). The receptors shown here come from a woman between 50 and 59 years old who had recovered from COVID-19.

The chain has TRBV11-2 and TRBJ2-7, with a possible D match to TRBD2 (7 bases). The CDR3 loop spans 14 amino acids. Between the trimmed V and J ends, which lost 3 bases and 2 bases, there was a span of 11 bases. Germline CDR1 reads SGHAT; CDR2 reads FQNNGV. CDR3 sequence reads: CASSFGGGAYEQYF. The CDR3 bases are TGTGCCAGCAGCTTTGGCGGGGGCGCCTACGAGCAGTACTTC.

The chain carries TRBV14 and TRBJ1-4; D unresolved. V lost 1 base, J lost 10 bases, and 13 bases lay in between. Germline V gene sequence: CDR1 SGHDN, CDR2 FVKESK. The CDR3 runs 14 residues. The CDR3 nucleotides are TGTGCCAGCAGCCAAGCCCGGGGTTCGGGAAAACTGTTTTTT. Amino acid sequence: CASSQARGSGKLFF.

The CDR3 loop is CASSHGMGLTGELFF. The CDR3 DNA follows: TGTGCCAGCAGCCACGGAATGGGACTTACCGGGGAGCTGTTTTTT. The chain couples TRBV7-9 to TRBJ2-2, with D perhaps TRBD2 (6 bases). Deletions cut 5 bases from V and 5 bases from J, with 15 bases between. The CDR3 length is 15 residues. CDR1 and CDR2 from the germline V gene are SEHNR and FQNEAQ (reference sequence).

The genes are TRBV18 and TRBJ2-1, with D possibly matching TRBD1 (7 bases). This CDR3 comprises 16 residues. The germline gives CDR1 KGHSH, CDR2 LQKENI. V was cut by 3 bases and J by 0 bases, with 12 bases left in between. The CDR3 here is CASSPPQGGSYNEQFF. The CDR3 coding sequence is TGTGCCAGCTCACCCCCGCAGGGGGGCTCCTACAATGAGCAGTTCTTC.

The genes are TRBV12-3 or TRBV12-4 and TRBJ1-3; the D gene is possibly TRBD1 (6 bases). There are 11 residues in the CDR3. Trimming pared 8 bases from V and 9 bases from J, leaving 11 bases between. The DNA of the CDR3 is TGTGCCAGCCGGACAGCTGTCACCATATATTTT. Its translation is CASRTAVTIYF.

This clone was counted once. The V call is TRBV11-1, the J call TRBJ1-2; D not certain. CDR1 and CDR2 from the germline V gene are SGHAT and FQDESV (reference sequence). V lost 5 bases and J 4 bases, leaving 11 bases between the germline ends. There are 13 residues in the CDR3. The CDR3 bases are TGTGCCAGCAGCCCTCAGGATCGCTATGGCTACACCTTC. Encoded protein: CASSPQDRYGYTF.

V usage is TRBV19 and J usage is TRBJ1-5; D unclear. V shed 1 base and J shed 3 bases, with 10 bases lying between them. Germline values: CDR1 LNHDA, CDR2 SQIVND (reference sequence). The CDR3 length is 15 residues. The CDR3 nucleotides are TGTGCCAGTAGTATAGTTGCCGGGATCAATCAGCCCCAGCATTTT. It codes for CASSIVAGINQPQHF.

The J gene is TRBJ2-7, the V gene TRBV23-1; D might be TRBD1 (5 bases). TRBV23-1 counts as an open reading frame of uncertain function. The CDR3 extends over 14 amino acids. V dropped 4 bases and J dropped 3 bases, with 13 bases sitting between them. For the CDR3, the DNA is TGCGCCAGCAGTCGGACATCGAGACTCTACGAGCAGTACTTC. As protein: CASSRTSRLYEQYF.

The chain joins TRBV28 to TRBJ2-5; D ambiguous. V lost 3 bases to trimming and J lost 6 bases, with 5 bases between them. Germline CDR1 and CDR2: MDHEN and SYDVKM. The CDR3 runs to 11 residues. The CDR3 loop reads CASSFLQTQYF. In DNA form, the CDR3 reads TGTGCCAGCAGTTTCCTCCAGACCCAGTACTTC. The whole variable domain, remainder taken from reference TRBV28 and TRBJ2-5, is DVKVTQSSRYLVKRTGEKVFLECVQDMDHENMFWYRQDPGLGLRLIYFSYDVKMKEKGDIPEGYSVSREKKERFSLILESASTNQTSMYLCASSFLQTQYFGPGTRLLVL.

This clone was seen just once. The rearrangement links TRBV7-9 to TRBJ2-3, with TRBD1 matching 7 bases. The V segment lost 7 bases and the J segment 2 bases; nucleotides outside the gene matches: 12. The CDR3 is made up of 16 amino acids. The germline gives CDR1 SEHNR, CDR2 FQNEAQ (reference sequence). CDR3 sequence: CASTILWTGPTDTQYF. The CDR3 nucleotides are TGTGCCAGCACCATCCTGTGGACAGGCCCCACAGATACGCAGTATTTT.

The V call is TRBV27, the J call TRBJ1-6; possibly TRBD1 for D (6 bases). CDR1 is MNHEY, CDR2 SMNVEV, per germline (reference sequence). The V and J ends lost 6 bases and 6 bases respectively, with 9 bases between them. This CDR3 contains 13 residues. CDR3 loop: CASRAGANSPLHF. The CDR3 DNA follows: TGTGCCAGCAGGGCAGGGGCTAATTCACCCCTCCACTTT.

The chain couples TRBV6-2 or TRBV6-3 to TRBJ2-7, with D maybe TRBD1 (5 bases). Germline-derived CDR1 and CDR2 are MNHEY and SVGEGT. The CDR3 runs 20 residues. V lost 7 bases and J 0 bases, leaving 31 bases between the germline ends. CDR3 nucleotide sequence: TGTGCCAGCAACCCGTCAGAGCAAGGGGTCGTAGGGCTTGACTCCTACGAGCAGTACTTC. Translating it yields CASNPSEQGVVGLDSYEQYF.

For the CDR3, the DNA is TGTGCCAGCAGCCAAGGGCTACTAGCGGGGGGGCGTGAGACCCAGTACTTC. Translation gives CASSQGLLAGGRETQYF. The chain carries TRBV14 and TRBJ2-5; 13 nucleotides align to TRBD2. CDR1 SGHDN and CDR2 FVKESK come from the germline V gene. There are 17 residues in the CDR3. V lost 1 base, J lost 5 bases, and 7 bases stayed unmatched.

This clone was counted once. The V gene is TRBV6-4, the J gene TRBJ2-7; 7 nucleotides align to TRBD1. Germline V lookup: CDR1 MRHNA, CDR2 SNTAGT. This CDR3 is built from 16 residues. The V gene end was trimmed by 4 bases and the J gene end by 7 bases; junction bases not matched to a gene: 16. CDR3 loop: CASSVQGTDPPGEQYF. The CDR3 coding sequence is TGTGCCAGCAGTGTCCAAGGGACAGATCCCCCGGGGGAGCAGTACTTC.

V is TRBV7-9 and J is TRBJ2-3; 11 bases match TRBD2. CDR3 length: 16 residues. Looked up from germline, CDR1 is SEHNR and CDR2 is FQNEAQ (reference sequence). The J segment lost 5 bases and the V segment lost 2 bases, leaving 6 bases of the junction unmatched. The CDR3: CASSLRRSGGGDTQYF. In nucleotides, the CDR3 is TGTGCCAGCAGCTTACGCCGTAGCGGGGGGGGAGATACGCAGTATTTT.

This chain joins TRBV5-4 and TRBJ1-1; tentatively, D is TRBD1 (6 bases). The length of the CDR3 is 15 residues. V shed 0 bases and J shed 2 bases, with 11 bases lying between them. Germline CDR1 SGHNT, CDR2 YYREEE (reference sequence). The CDR3 region is CASSLALTGNTEAFF. The CDR3 DNA sequence: TGTGCCAGCAGCTTGGCCCTGACAGGTAACACTGAAGCTTTCTTT.

The chain carries TRBV9 and TRBJ1-2; D gene ambiguous. CDR3 length equals 15 residues. V gave up 4 bases and J gave up 2 bases, with 15 bases separating them. Germline V gene data show CDR1 as SGDLS and CDR2 as YYNGEE. The CDR3 sequence: CASSPLGHDNYGYTF. DNA for the CDR3: TGTGCCAGCAGCCCACTTGGGCACGACAACTATGGCTACACCTTC.